This is a list of T cell receptor beta chains from one sample in a study of blood T cell repertoires in COVID-19. TCRdb keeps only in-frame clones here, not all; method: immunoSEQ multiplex PCR. Of roughly 200,000 clones detected, 70% to 90% appear once; the ten largest clones hold around 12%. Specimen: peripheral blood. These receptors all come from a young woman who had recovered from COVID-19. Each CDR3 is given with its conserved first and last residue. D genes are given only for firm matches. Clone sizes are given selectively: once, few, many, or a class where the clone is expanded.

cdr3_aa: CASSLKAEYYEQYF
cdr3_nt: TGTGCCAGCAGCTTAAAAGCGGAATACTACGAGCAGTACTTC
d_call: -
v_call: TRBV7-7
j_call: TRBJ2-7
clone_size: -

cdr3_aa: CSVDSWKRGNEQFF
cdr3_nt: TGCAGCGTTGACTCGTGGAAAAGGGGAAATGAGCAGTTCTTC
d_call: -
v_call: TRBV29-1
j_call: TRBJ2-1
clone_size: -

cdr3_aa: CATSRAQEIAYEQYF
cdr3_nt: TGTGCCACCAGCAGAGCGCAGGAAATCGCCTACGAGCAGTACTTC
d_call: -
v_call: TRBV15
j_call: TRBJ2-7
clone_size: -

cdr3_aa: CASSLLSGSSYNEQFF
cdr3_nt: TGCGCCAGCAGCCTTCTAAGCGGGAGCTCCTACAATGAGCAGTTCTTC
d_call: TRBD2
v_call: TRBV4-3
j_call: TRBJ2-1
clone_size: -

cdr3_aa: CASSRILTGQEGYTF
cdr3_nt: TGTGCCAGCAGTCGAATCCTGACAGGGCAAGAAGGCTACACCTTC
d_call: TRBD1
v_call: TRBV3-1/TRBV3-2
j_call: TRBJ1-2
clone_size: -

cdr3_aa: CASSLRTGGLETQYF
cdr3_nt: TGTGCCAGTAGTCTGCGGACAGGGGGTTTGGAGACCCAGTACTTC
d_call: TRBD1
v_call: TRBV19
j_call: TRBJ2-5
clone_size: -

cdr3_aa: CASSLGQGSIYGYTF
cdr3_nt: TGCGCCAGCAGCCTAGGACAGGGGAGTATCTATGGCTACACCTTC
d_call: TRBD1
v_call: TRBV5-1
j_call: TRBJ1-2
clone_size: -

cdr3_aa: CASSLAQGGEQYF
cdr3_nt: TGTGCCAGCAGCTTAGCTCAGGGTGGCGAGCAGTACTTC
d_call: -
v_call: TRBV7-2
j_call: TRBJ2-7
clone_size: few

cdr3_aa: CASSEGTANTGELFF
cdr3_nt: TGTGCCAGCAGTGAAGGGACAGCGAACACCGGGGAGCTGTTTTTT
d_call: TRBD1
v_call: TRBV25-1
j_call: TRBJ2-2
clone_size: -

cdr3_aa: CASSQIPGQGYTDTQYF
cdr3_nt: TGCGCCAGCAGCCAGATACCGGGACAGGGTTATACAGATACGCAGTATTTT
d_call: TRBD1
v_call: TRBV4-1
j_call: TRBJ2-3
clone_size: -

cdr3_aa: CATSDLSSGYNEQFF
cdr3_nt: TGTGCCACCAGTGATTTGAGTAGCGGCTACAATGAGCAGTTCTTC
d_call: -
v_call: TRBV24-1
j_call: TRBJ2-1
clone_size: -

cdr3_aa: CASSLTGEKLFF
cdr3_nt: TGTGCCAGCAGTCTGACGGGTGAAAAACTGTTTTTT
d_call: -
v_call: TRBV7-8
j_call: TRBJ1-4
clone_size: -

cdr3_aa: CATSGTSGTQETQYF
cdr3_nt: TGTGCCACGTCCGGGACTAGCGGAACCCAAGAGACCCAGTACTTC
d_call: TRBD2
v_call: TRBV2
j_call: TRBJ2-5
clone_size: -

cdr3_aa: CASRKTGGESPLHF
cdr3_nt: TGTGCCAGCAGGAAGACAGGGGGTGAATCACCCCTCCACTTT
d_call: TRBD1
v_call: TRBV25-1
j_call: TRBJ1-6
clone_size: -

cdr3_aa: CASSLGGSYNEQFF
cdr3_nt: TGTGCCAGCAGCTTGGGGGGATCCTACAATGAGCAGTTCTTC
d_call: -
v_call: TRBV13
j_call: TRBJ2-1
clone_size: -

cdr3_aa: CASSVGGSSYEQYF
cdr3_nt: TGTGCCAGCAGCGTAGGCGGGTCCTCCTACGAGCAGTACTTC
d_call: -
v_call: TRBV9
j_call: TRBJ2-7
clone_size: -

cdr3_aa: CASSLGEVGAFF
cdr3_nt: TGTGCCAGCAGTTTAGGGGAGGTTGGGGCTTTCTTT
d_call: -
v_call: TRBV12-3/TRBV12-4
j_call: TRBJ1-1
clone_size: -

cdr3_aa: CASSFRGEQYF
cdr3_nt: TGTGCCAGCAGCTTCAGGGGCGAGCAGTACTTC
d_call: -
v_call: TRBV7-9
j_call: TRBJ2-7
clone_size: -

cdr3_aa: CASSLRGDSVDF
cdr3_nt: TGTGCCAGCAGCTTAAGGGGGGACAGCGTGGATTTT
d_call: TRBD1
v_call: TRBV11-2
j_call: TRBJ1-3
clone_size: -

cdr3_aa: CASTDRYTGELFF
cdr3_nt: TGTGCCAGCACGGACAGGTACACCGGGGAGCTGTTTTTT
d_call: TRBD1
v_call: TRBV9
j_call: TRBJ2-2
clone_size: -

cdr3_aa: CASSPSGSSNTQYF
cdr3_nt: TGTGCCAGCAGCCCTAGCGGGTCCTCCAATACGCAGTATTTT
d_call: TRBD2
v_call: TRBV6-4
j_call: TRBJ2-3
clone_size: -

cdr3_aa: CASSRYPGLQPQHF
cdr3_nt: TGTGCCAGCAGCCGCTACCCAGGGCTTCAGCCCCAGCATTTT
d_call: -
v_call: TRBV7-9
j_call: TRBJ1-5
clone_size: -

cdr3_aa: CASSHQPGTSGSPGGYNEQFF
cdr3_nt: TGTGCCAGCAGCCATCAACCCGGGACTAGCGGTTCCCCCGGGGGGTACAATGAGCAGTTCTTC
d_call: TRBD2
v_call: TRBV9
j_call: TRBJ2-1
clone_size: -

cdr3_aa: CASRQGADTQYF
cdr3_nt: TGTGCCAGTAGACAGGGGGCAGATACGCAGTATTTT
d_call: TRBD1
v_call: TRBV7-2
j_call: TRBJ2-3
clone_size: -

cdr3_aa: CSVVGRGRDTEAFF
cdr3_nt: TGCAGCGTTGTAGGAAGGGGAAGGGACACTGAAGCTTTCTTT
d_call: -
v_call: TRBV29-1
j_call: TRBJ1-1
clone_size: -

cdr3_aa: CASSRPGQGTTDTQYF
cdr3_nt: TGTGCCAGCAGTCGACCGGGACAGGGAACGACAGATACGCAGTATTTT
d_call: TRBD1
v_call: TRBV5-6
j_call: TRBJ2-3
clone_size: -

cdr3_aa: CASSRIRGIYNEQFF
cdr3_nt: TGTGCCAGCTCCCGAATTAGGGGAATCTACAATGAGCAGTTCTTC
d_call: -
v_call: TRBV7-3
j_call: TRBJ2-1
clone_size: -

cdr3_aa: CASSEGGFSNQPQHF
cdr3_nt: TGTGCCAGCAGCGAAGGAGGCTTTAGCAATCAGCCCCAGCATTTT
d_call: -
v_call: TRBV9
j_call: TRBJ1-5
clone_size: -

cdr3_aa: CASSLVTSGSTDTQYF
cdr3_nt: TGTGCCAGCAGCTTAGTGACTAGCGGGAGCACAGATACGCAGTATTTT
d_call: TRBD2
v_call: TRBV7-6
j_call: TRBJ2-3
clone_size: -

cdr3_aa: CASSSRDFTDTQYF
cdr3_nt: TGTGCCAGCAGCAGCCGGGACTTCACAGATACGCAGTATTTT
d_call: -
v_call: TRBV7-3
j_call: TRBJ2-3
clone_size: -

cdr3_aa: CASSRGQGYDSPLHF
cdr3_nt: TGTGCCAGCTCACGGGGACAGGGTTACGATTCACCCCTCCACTTT
d_call: TRBD1
v_call: TRBV18
j_call: TRBJ1-6
clone_size: -

cdr3_aa: CASSLMGAPGDTQYF
cdr3_nt: TGTGCCAGCAGCTTAATGGGAGCCCCCGGAGATACGCAGTATTTT
d_call: -
v_call: TRBV7-3
j_call: TRBJ2-3
clone_size: -

cdr3_aa: CASSLGPQGAPYGYTF
cdr3_nt: TGTGCCAGCAGCTTGGGGCCCCAGGGGGCCCCCTATGGCTACACCTTC
d_call: TRBD1
v_call: TRBV7-2
j_call: TRBJ1-2
clone_size: -

cdr3_aa: CASRPDRPGGYTF
cdr3_nt: TGTGCCAGCAGACCTGACAGACCTGGCGGCTACACCTTC
d_call: -
v_call: TRBV27
j_call: TRBJ1-2
clone_size: -

cdr3_aa: CASSPGRGNTEAFF
cdr3_nt: TGTGCCAGCTCACCAGGGCGGGGGAACACTGAAGCTTTCTTT
d_call: -
v_call: TRBV18
j_call: TRBJ1-1
clone_size: -

cdr3_aa: CASSETGTSLSEQFF
cdr3_nt: TGTGCCAGCAGCGAAACCGGGACTAGCTTAAGTGAGCAGTTCTTC
d_call: TRBD2
v_call: TRBV3-1/TRBV3-2
j_call: TRBJ2-1
clone_size: once

cdr3_aa: CSVTRGSTDTQYF
cdr3_nt: TGCAGCGTGACTAGGGGTAGCACAGATACGCAGTATTTT
d_call: -
v_call: TRBV29-1
j_call: TRBJ2-3
clone_size: -

cdr3_aa: CASSEVMGTSYEQYF
cdr3_nt: TGTGCCAGCAGTGAAGTAATGGGGACTAGCTACGAGCAGTACTTC
d_call: TRBD2
v_call: TRBV25-1
j_call: TRBJ2-7
clone_size: -

cdr3_aa: CAWRGGQESDTQYF
cdr3_nt: TGTGCCTGGAGAGGGGGTCAGGAATCAGATACGCAGTATTTT
d_call: -
v_call: TRBV30
j_call: TRBJ2-3
clone_size: few

cdr3_aa: CASSSLGQNSETQYF
cdr3_nt: TGTGCCAGCAGTTCTCTGGGACAGAATAGTGAGACCCAGTACTTC
d_call: TRBD1
v_call: TRBV6-5
j_call: TRBJ2-5
clone_size: few

cdr3_aa: CASSLEVRHSNTGELFF
cdr3_nt: TGCGCCAGCAGCCTAGAGGTCAGACATTCCAACACCGGGGAGCTGTTTTTT
d_call: -
v_call: TRBV4-3
j_call: TRBJ2-2
clone_size: -

cdr3_aa: CAAGGLSNQPQHF
cdr3_nt: TGTGCTGCAGGGGGTCTGAGCAATCAGCCCCAGCATTTT
d_call: TRBD1
v_call: TRBV19
j_call: TRBJ1-5
clone_size: -

cdr3_aa: CASSLGGQGLFYGYTF
cdr3_nt: TGTGCCAGCAGTTTAGGGGGACAGGGGCTTTTCTATGGCTACACCTTC
d_call: TRBD1
v_call: TRBV27
j_call: TRBJ1-2
clone_size: -

cdr3_aa: CASSHQGQGLGQPQHF
cdr3_nt: TGTGCCAGTAGCCATCAAGGACAGGGCCTGGGACAGCCCCAGCATTTT
d_call: TRBD1
v_call: TRBV19
j_call: TRBJ1-5
clone_size: -

cdr3_aa: CASSPVGGGDEKLFF
cdr3_nt: TGCGCCAGCAGCCCGGTTGGCGGGGGCGATGAAAAACTGTTTTTT
d_call: -
v_call: TRBV5-1
j_call: TRBJ1-4
clone_size: -

cdr3_aa: CASSLVAGTYEQYF
cdr3_nt: TGTGCCAGCAGCTTAGTTGCCGGGACCTACGAGCAGTACTTC
d_call: -
v_call: TRBV7-2
j_call: TRBJ2-7
clone_size: once

cdr3_aa: CASSLAPGMTEAFF
cdr3_nt: TGTGCCAGCAGTCTCGCTCCGGGGATGACTGAAGCTTTCTTT
d_call: -
v_call: TRBV6-2/TRBV6-3
j_call: TRBJ1-1
clone_size: -

cdr3_aa: CASSPPRGILTDTQYF
cdr3_nt: TGCGCCAGCAGCCCGCCCAGGGGGATCCTCACAGATACGCAGTATTTT
d_call: TRBD1
v_call: TRBV5-1
j_call: TRBJ2-3
clone_size: -

cdr3_aa: CASAPSTTDSYNEQFF
cdr3_nt: TGTGCCAGTGCCCCTTCTACGACAGACTCCTACAATGAGCAGTTCTTC
d_call: -
v_call: TRBV19
j_call: TRBJ2-1
clone_size: once

cdr3_aa: CSVDRGRETQYF
cdr3_nt: TGCAGCGTCGACCGGGGTCGAGAGACCCAGTACTTC
d_call: -
v_call: TRBV29-1
j_call: TRBJ2-5
clone_size: -

cdr3_aa: CASRRQGGYNEQFF
cdr3_nt: TGTGCCAGCAGACGACAGGGCGGTTACAATGAGCAGTTCTTC
d_call: TRBD1
v_call: TRBV6-5
j_call: TRBJ2-1
clone_size: -

cdr3_aa: CASSYEGVRGELFF
cdr3_nt: TGTGCCAGCAGTTACGAGGGGGTGAGAGGGGAGCTGTTTTTT
d_call: -
v_call: TRBV6-5
j_call: TRBJ2-2
clone_size: -

cdr3_aa: CASSVVSGGEQFF
cdr3_nt: TGTGCCAGCAGCGTAGTTAGTGGCGGTGAGCAGTTCTTC
d_call: -
v_call: TRBV9
j_call: TRBJ2-1
clone_size: -